The T cell receptor (beta chain) described here comes from a study of T cells in Graves' hyperthyroidism and ophthalmopathy. Study context: Peripheral blood specimens were obtained at initial diagnosis, prior to any treatment. Findings of the study overall: The majority of expanded thyroid clonotypes above 0.001 also appeared in blood. By a 13 V-J model, ophthalmopathy was set apart from stable hyperthyroidism.

The authors took PBMCs from 10 ml fresh peripheral blood. Amplified TCR beta CDR3 regions derived from RNA transcripts. Using the HTBI primer set, a first-round RT-PCR was run on the TCR CDR3. TCRdb used MiXCR to reprocess the multiplex PCR reads, holding one entry per CDR3 protein. Found here are a few hundred thousand distinct CDR3 sequences, under 15% of them singletons; the top ten hold approximately 29%. This clonotype was seen repeatedly, ten times or more. What it binds is unknown. Sequencing was carried out using blood. The clonotype originates from a woman in her twenties or thirties with Graves' hyperthyroidism.

The CDR3 DNA reads as TGCGCCAGCAAAGAGAGAACAGGGACTAGCGGGAGCAATGAGCAGTTCTTC. Its protein product is CASKERTGTSGSNEQFF. The chain couples TRBV5-1 to TRBJ2-1; TRBD2 matches at 14 bases. CDR1 is SGHRS and CDR2 is YFSETQ in the germline V gene. V dropped 6 bases and J dropped 6; count of bases not matched to a gene: 11. The CDR3 is 17 amino acids.